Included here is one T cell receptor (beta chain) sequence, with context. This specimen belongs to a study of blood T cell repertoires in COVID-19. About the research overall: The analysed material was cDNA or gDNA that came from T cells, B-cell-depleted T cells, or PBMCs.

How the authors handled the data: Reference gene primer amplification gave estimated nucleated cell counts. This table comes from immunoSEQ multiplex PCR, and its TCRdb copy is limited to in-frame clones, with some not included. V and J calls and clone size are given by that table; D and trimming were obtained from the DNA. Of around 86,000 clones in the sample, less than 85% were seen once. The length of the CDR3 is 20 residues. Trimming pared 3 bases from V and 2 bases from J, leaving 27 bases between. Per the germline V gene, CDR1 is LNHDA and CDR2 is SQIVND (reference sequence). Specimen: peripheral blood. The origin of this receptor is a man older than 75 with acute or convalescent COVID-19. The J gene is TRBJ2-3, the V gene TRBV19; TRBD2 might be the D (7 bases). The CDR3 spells CASSIMGSVARGADTDTQYF. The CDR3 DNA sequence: TGTGCCAGTAGTATTATGGGCTCAGTTGCACGGGGGGCAGACACAGATACGCAGTATTTT. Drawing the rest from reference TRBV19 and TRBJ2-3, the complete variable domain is DGGITQSPKYLFRKEGQNVTLSCEQNLNHDAMYWYRQDPGQGLRLIYYSQIVNDFQKGDIAEGYSVSREKKESFPLTVTSAQKNPTAFYLCASSIMGSVARGADTDTQYFGPGTRLTVL.